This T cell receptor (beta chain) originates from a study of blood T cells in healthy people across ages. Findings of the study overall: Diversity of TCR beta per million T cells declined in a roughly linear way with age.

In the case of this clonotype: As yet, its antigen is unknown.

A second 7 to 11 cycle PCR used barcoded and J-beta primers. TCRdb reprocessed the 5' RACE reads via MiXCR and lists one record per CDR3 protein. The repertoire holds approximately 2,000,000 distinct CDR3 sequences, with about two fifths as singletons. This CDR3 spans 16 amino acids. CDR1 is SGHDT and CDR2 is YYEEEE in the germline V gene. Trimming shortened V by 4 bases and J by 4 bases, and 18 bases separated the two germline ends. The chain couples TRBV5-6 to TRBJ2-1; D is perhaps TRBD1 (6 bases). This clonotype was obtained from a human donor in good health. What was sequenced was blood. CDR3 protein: CASSRAPGGPYNEQFF. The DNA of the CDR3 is TGTGCCAGCAGCCGCGCGCCTGGGGGCCCATACAATGAGCAGTTCTTC.